This entry describes one T cell receptor beta chain. Measured with immunoSEQ multiplex PCR; TCRdb has only the in-frame clones, and not every one. There are a few hundred thousand clones in the sample; 85% occur only once, and approximately 3.7% lies in the top ten. These data come from a study of blood T cell repertoires in COVID-19. V was shortened by 2 bases and J by 7 bases, with 12 bases between the two germline ends. Looked up from germline, CDR1 is MNHEY and CDR2 is SVGAGI. The CDR3 sequence is 14 residues long. The specimen was peripheral blood. The chain links TRBV6-5 to TRBJ2-1, with TRBD1 as a possible D gene (5 bases). The receptor was isolated from a woman in her late teens or twenties with acute or convalescent COVID-19. This CDR3 reads CASSYRAGWNEQFF. CDR3 DNA: TGTGCCAGCAGTTACCGGGCAGGGTGGAATGAGCAGTTCTTC.